These T cell receptor beta chains were read from a single sample in a study of CD8 T cells in Susac syndrome. Each CDR3 protein is one row after TCRdb ran MiXCR on the immunoSEQ multiplex PCR reads. Of around 130,000 distinct CDR3 sequences detected, about 93% appear once; the ten largest clones hold 0.095% to 0.1%. The sample consisted of CD4+ T cells from PBMCs. These receptors were collected from a human donor in good health. Each CDR3 is given with its conserved first and last residue. D genes are given only for firm matches. Rows give clone size only sometimes, using once, few, many, or a class for an expanded clone.

J gene	clone size	D gene	V gene	CDR3 DNA	CDR3 protein
TRBJ2-1	NA	TRBD2	TRBV25-1	TGTGCCAGCAGTGAAATCGGACTAGCGGGAGGGCAAGAGCAGTTCTTC	CASSEIGLAGGQEQFF
TRBJ2-2	NA	NA	TRBV5-6	TGTGCCAGCAGCTTGGTTTCGGGGCTTACCGGGGAGCTGTTTTTT	CASSLVSGLTGELFF
TRBJ2-5	few	NA	TRBV6-2/TRBV6-3	TGTGCCAGCAGTTACTCGAGTGGACAGCACCAAGAGACCCAGTACTTC	CASSYSSGQHQETQYF
TRBJ1-1	NA	NA	TRBV6-5	TGTGCCAGCAGCCCCGGACAGCTTGAAGCTTTCTTT	CASSPGQLEAFF
TRBJ2-7	once	NA	TRBV11-2	TGTGCCAGCAGCTTAATGGGGAGCGAGCAGTACTTC	CASSLMGSEQYF
TRBJ2-5	NA	TRBD2	TRBV5-1	TGCGCCAGCAGCTCATCCCCTAGCGGGGCTCAAGAGACCCAGTACTTC	CASSSSPSGAQETQYF
TRBJ1-3	NA	NA	TRBV12-3/TRBV12-4	TGTGCCAGCAGCCTACTAGAGGGGAACACCATATATTTT	CASSLLEGNTIYF
TRBJ2-3	NA	NA	TRBV3-1	TGTGCCAGCAGCTATAGCGGAACCACAGATACGCAGTATTTT	CASSYSGTTDTQYF
TRBJ1-1	NA	NA	TRBV19	TGTGCCAGTAGTAGTAGGGGTGAAGCTTTCTTT	CASSSRGEAFF
TRBJ2-2	NA	TRBD2	TRBV9	TGTGCCAGCAGCGTAGAAGCGGGACGCTCCACCGGGGAGCTGTTTTTT	CASSVEAGRSTGELFF
TRBJ2-2	NA	TRBD2	TRBV2	TGTGCCAGCAGGGGGACTAGCGGGAGTCTCGGGGAGCTGTTTTTT	CASRGTSGSLGELFF
TRBJ2-5	NA	TRBD2	TRBV4-2	TGTGCCAGCAGCCAAGCCCAGGGGACTAGCGGGAGTGGAGAGACCCAGTACTTC	CASSQAQGTSGSGETQYF
TRBJ2-3	NA	TRBD2	TRBV29-1	TGCAGCGGAGGACTAGCGAGCACAGATACGCAGTATTTT	CSGGLASTDTQYF
TRBJ2-2	NA	NA	TRBV24-1	TGTGCCACCAGTGCCGTAGGCCTTTCCGGGGAGCTGTTTTTT	CATSAVGLSGELFF
TRBJ2-3	once	TRBD2	TRBV30	TGTGCCTGGAGTACAGGACTAGCGGGAGTCTCGGATACGCAGTATTTT	CAWSTGLAGVSDTQYF
TRBJ2-5	NA	NA	TRBV2	TGTGCCAGCAGGCGGGGCACGGGTGGGGGAGAGACCCAGTACTTC	CASRRGTGGGETQYF
TRBJ1-2	NA	NA	TRBV6-1	TGTGCCAGCAGTGGCGGGGGGGCAGATGGCTACACCTTC	CASSGGGADGYTF
TRBJ2-7	NA	TRBD2	TRBV5-4	TGTGCCAGCAGCTTGAGGCTAGCGGAGGACGAGCAGTACTTC	CASSLRLAEDEQYF
TRBJ2-1	NA	NA	TRBV3-1	TGTGCCAGCAGCCATGGGAGTAGCTCCTACAATGAGCAGTTCTTC	CASSHGSSSYNEQFF
TRBJ1-1	NA	TRBD1	TRBV28	TGTGCCAGCAGCGAGGACAGGGGGCTGCGAAACACTGAAGCTTTCTTT	CASSEDRGLRNTEAFF
TRBJ2-2	NA	TRBD2	TRBV15	TGTGCCACCAGCAGGGGGACTAGCCCTCCCACCGGGGAGCTGTTTTTT	CATSRGTSPPTGELFF
TRBJ2-1	NA	TRBD2	TRBV19	TGTGCCAGTAGTATCCTAGCGGGAGGGCCTCCCAATGAGCAGTTCTTC	CASSILAGGPPNEQFF
TRBJ2-7	NA	NA	TRBV7-8	TGTGCCAGCAGCTTAGGGACAGCCGAGCAGTACTTC	CASSLGTAEQYF
TRBJ2-7	NA	TRBD1	TRBV7-2	TGTGCCAGCAGCTCGCCGGGACAGGCCTACGAGCAGTACTTC	CASSSPGQAYEQYF
TRBJ2-7	NA	TRBD1	TRBV12-3/TRBV12-4	TGTGCCAGCAGTCCTATAACGGGACAGGGACCCTACGAGCAGTACTTC	CASSPITGQGPYEQYF
TRBJ2-3	NA	TRBD1	TRBV14	TGTGCCAGCAGCCCCCGGGACAGGAGCACAGATACGCAGTATTTT	CASSPRDRSTDTQYF
TRBJ2-5	NA	NA	TRBV6-5	TGTGCCAGCAGTTACGCGGTCGGGGAGACCCAGTACTTC	CASSYAVGETQYF
TRBJ2-1	NA	NA	TRBV29-1	TGCAGCGTTGAAGAACAGGGAAATGGCGATGAGCAGTTCTTC	CSVEEQGNGDEQFF
TRBJ1-5	once	NA	TRBV6-6	TGTGCCAGCGCCTGGGGGAGCCAGCCCCAGCATTTT	CASAWGSQPQHF
TRBJ1-5	once	TRBD1	TRBV6-2/TRBV6-3	TGTGCCAGCAGTTTTACCGGGACAGGGGGCAATCAGCCCCAGCATTTT	CASSFTGTGGNQPQHF
TRBJ2-1	NA	TRBD1	TRBV19	TGTGCCAGTAGTATAGAGGGGACAGCCAGCTTTAATGAGCAGTTCTTC	CASSIEGTASFNEQFF
TRBJ2-2	NA	TRBD1	TRBV7-8	TGTGCCAGCAGCCAGATGACCTCCGGGACAGGGCGGACCGGGGAGCTGTTTTTT	CASSQMTSGTGRTGELFF
TRBJ1-1	NA	TRBD1	TRBV6-5	TGTGCCAGCAGTGAAAACCGGGACAGCGATGAAGCTTTCTTT	CASSENRDSDEAFF
TRBJ1-3	NA	NA	TRBV6-5	TGTGCCAGCAATCCCGGCGGGGGCTCTGGAAACACCATATATTTT	CASNPGGGSGNTIYF
TRBJ2-1	NA	TRBD2	TRBV7-2	TGTGCCAGCAGCTTAACGGGAGGCCAATCCTACAATGAGCAGTTCTTC	CASSLTGGQSYNEQFF
TRBJ1-6	once	NA	TRBV30	TGTGCCTGGGCGCAGTCCATTTCACCCCTCCACTTT	CAWAQSISPLHF
TRBJ2-1	NA	TRBD2	TRBV30	TGTGCCTGGAGTAAGGCGGGAGAGATATACAATGAGCAGTTCTTC	CAWSKAGEIYNEQFF
TRBJ2-5	once	TRBD2	TRBV7-2	TGTGCCAGCAGACAGGGACTAGCGGATCAAGAGACCCAGTACTTC	CASRQGLADQETQYF
TRBJ2-3	NA	NA	TRBV5-4	TGTGCCAGCAGCTCGGACAGCGATCTCACAGATACGCAGTATTTT	CASSSDSDLTDTQYF
TRBJ2-5	NA	NA	TRBV6-1	TGTGCCAGCCGTCTCGGACAGAACCAAGAGACCCAGTACTTC	CASRLGQNQETQYF
TRBJ2-1	NA	TRBD1	TRBV19	TGTGCCAGTAGGGCCTGGGTGACAGGGCCCGATGAGCAGTTCTTC	CASRAWVTGPDEQFF
TRBJ1-1	NA	NA	TRBV9	TGTGCCAGCATGCCCACGGCAGGTAACACTGAAGCTTTCTTT	CASMPTAGNTEAFF
TRBJ1-1	NA	TRBD1	TRBV20-1	TGCAGTGCTATGCCAGGGGGCCCGAACACTGAAGCTTTCTTT	CSAMPGGPNTEAFF
TRBJ2-5	NA	NA	TRBV9	TGTGCCAGCAGCGTAGCAGAGGGACGGGGCTCAATGTTGGTCCAAGAGACCCAGTACTTC	CASSVAEGRGSMLVQETQYF
TRBJ2-7	NA	TRBD2	TRBV10-3	TGTGCCACGGGACTAGCGGTACCCTACGAGCAGTACTTC	CATGLAVPYEQYF
TRBJ2-3	NA	TRBD2	TRBV4-3	TGCGCCAGCAGCCAAAGGGTGGGACTAGTGGATACGCAGTATTTT	CASSQRVGLVDTQYF
TRBJ2-7	few	NA	TRBV7-9	TGTGCCAGCAGCTTATCCGAAGGGGGTGAGCAGTACTTC	CASSLSEGGEQYF
TRBJ2-1	NA	TRBD2	TRBV5-1	TGCGCCAGCAGCTTGGAGGCGGGAGGGCTCAATGAGCAGTTCTTC	CASSLEAGGLNEQFF
TRBJ1-3	NA	NA	TRBV29-1	TGCAGCGTCGTTCAGGGGTTGACTGGAAACACCATATATTTT	CSVVQGLTGNTIYF
TRBJ2-1	NA	NA	TRBV20-1	TGCAGTGCTAGAGATCCTAGTCGCAGTGAGCAGTTCTTC	CSARDPSRSEQFF
TRBJ2-5	NA	TRBD2	TRBV7-9	TGTGCCAGCAGGTCTCGGCCTGGGACTAGCGGGAGGTCCGGGACCCAGTACTTC	CASRSRPGTSGRSGTQYF
TRBJ2-2	NA	NA	TRBV2	TGTGCCAGCAGAGGGGCCCAGAACACCGGGGAGCTGTTTTTT	CASRGAQNTGELFF